This T cell receptor beta chain was retrieved from a study of OX40 agonist ivuxolimab in advanced cancers. On this clone itself: The antigen remains undetermined.

Prior autoimmune disease or systemic immunosuppression barred patients. Clones were sequenced by immunoSEQ multiplex PCR, and TCRdb holds only the in-frame ones, with some missing. The profile covers about 15,000 clones, with 85% to 95% appearing a single time and roughly 22% taken by the ten largest. From germline, CDR1 is LNHDA and CDR2 SQIVND (reference sequence). The CDR3 is made up of 15 amino acids. Between the trimmed V and J ends, which lost 5 bases and 1 base, there was a span of 14 bases. Study-level points and caveats: By week 6 at 0.1 to 3.0 mg/kg, blood CD4+ and CD8+ T cells had expanded clonally. In the 0.1-3.0 mg/kg groups, partial responders showed among the lowest expansion.

V is TRBV19 and J is TRBJ1-1; possibly TRBD1 for D (5 bases). Material: CD4+ or CD8+ T cells sorted from blood, obtained in a trial of the OX40 agonist ivuxolimab. The sequence was collected from an adult with an advanced solid tumor such as melanoma, head and neck, liver or kidney cancer. For the CDR3, the DNA is TGTGCCAGTAGTGACTCCGGGACGCCGAACACTGAAGCTTTCTTT. The encoded protein is CASSDSGTPNTEAFF.